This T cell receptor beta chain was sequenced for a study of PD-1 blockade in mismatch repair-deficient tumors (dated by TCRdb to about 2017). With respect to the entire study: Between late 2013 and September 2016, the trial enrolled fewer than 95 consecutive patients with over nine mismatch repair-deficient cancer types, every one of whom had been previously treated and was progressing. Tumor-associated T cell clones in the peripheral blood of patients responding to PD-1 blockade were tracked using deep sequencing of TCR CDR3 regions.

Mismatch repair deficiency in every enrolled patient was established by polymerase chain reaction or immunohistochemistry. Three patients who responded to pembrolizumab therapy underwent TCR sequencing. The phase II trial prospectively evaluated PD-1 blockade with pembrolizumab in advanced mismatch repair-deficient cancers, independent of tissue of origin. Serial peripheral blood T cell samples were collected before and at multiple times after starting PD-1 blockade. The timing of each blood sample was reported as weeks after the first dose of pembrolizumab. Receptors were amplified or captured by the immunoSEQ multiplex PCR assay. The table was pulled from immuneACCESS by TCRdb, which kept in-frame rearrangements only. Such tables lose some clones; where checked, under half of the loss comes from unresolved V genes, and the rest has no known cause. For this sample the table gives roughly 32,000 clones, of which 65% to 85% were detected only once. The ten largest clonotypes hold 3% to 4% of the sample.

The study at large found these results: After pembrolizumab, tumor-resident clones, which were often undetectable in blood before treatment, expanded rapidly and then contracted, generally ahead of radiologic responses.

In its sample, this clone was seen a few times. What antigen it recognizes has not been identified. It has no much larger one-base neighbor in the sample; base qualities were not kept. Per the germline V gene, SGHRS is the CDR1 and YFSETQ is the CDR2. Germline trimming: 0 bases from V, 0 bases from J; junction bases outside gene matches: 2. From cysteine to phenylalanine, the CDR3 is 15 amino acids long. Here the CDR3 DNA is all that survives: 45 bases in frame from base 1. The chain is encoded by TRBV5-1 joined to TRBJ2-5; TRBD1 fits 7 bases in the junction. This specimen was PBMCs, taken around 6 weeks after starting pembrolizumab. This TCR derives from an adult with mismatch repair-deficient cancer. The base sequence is TGCGCCAGCAGCTTGGCCGGGACAGACCAAGAGACCCAGTACTTC. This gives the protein CASSLAGTDQETQYF.